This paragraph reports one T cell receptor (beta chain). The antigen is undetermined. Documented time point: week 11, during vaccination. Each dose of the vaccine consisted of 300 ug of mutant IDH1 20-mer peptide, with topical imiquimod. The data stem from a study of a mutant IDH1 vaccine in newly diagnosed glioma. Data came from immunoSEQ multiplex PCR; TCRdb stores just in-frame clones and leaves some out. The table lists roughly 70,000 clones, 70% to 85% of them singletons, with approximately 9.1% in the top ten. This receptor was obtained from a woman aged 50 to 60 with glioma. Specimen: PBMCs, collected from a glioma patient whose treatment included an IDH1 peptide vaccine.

In DNA form, the CDR3 reads TGTGCCTCCGAGCCTCTACAGGGGGCAAGCGAAAAACTGTTTTTT. Amino acid sequence: CASEPLQGASEKLFF. The rearrangement joins TRBV30 to TRBJ1-4; 9 nucleotides line up with TRBD1. Germline CDR1 is GTSNPN and CDR2 is SVGIG (reference sequence). The CDR3 length is 15 residues. V lost 7 bases and J lost 8; bases outside the gene matches: 14.